This T cell receptor beta chain was identified in a study of PD-L1 blockade in urothelial cancer. Study at large: Male sex and bladder-origin urothelial cancer were recorded for about 90% of the roughly 30 patients.

Regarding the study as a whole: Expansion of tumor-associated blood clones at 3 weeks was greater in durable-benefit patients.

Regarding this clone: What it recognizes is unknown.

Repertoires were generated with immunoSEQ multiplex PCR, while TCRdb's copy carries only in-frame clones and drops some. This sample has around 51,000 clones, with more than 75% found just once. This clonotype was sampled from a man aged 55-75 years with urothelial cancer. The sample in question was PBMCs, obtained around atezolizumab (anti-PD-L1) treatment.

The CDR3 DNA sequence: TGTGCCAGCAGCCAAGTGGGGGGACTAGCGGCACTCCGCAACAATGAGCAGTTCTTC. Translating it yields CASSQVGGLAALRNNEQFF. The rearrangement uses TRBV4-2 and TRBJ2-1; the match to TRBD2 covers 11 bases. Per the germline V gene, CDR1 is LGHNA and CDR2 is YNFKEQ. Trimming cost V 1 base and J 5 bases; bases outside gene matches: 13. This CDR3 has 19 residues.